The TCR beta chain under discussion was sequenced for a study of regulatory T cells in long-lasting Graves disease (dated by TCRdb to the early 2020s). The study in broad terms: Patients with newly diagnosed Graves' disease had been on antithyroid drugs for under 3 months. A total of roughly 35 samples underwent TCR sequencing: about 13 from persistent and roughly 20 from newly diagnosed Graves' disease patients. The study took place in China and was registered as a clinical trial. Persistent Graves' disease patients were compared with newly diagnosed Graves' disease patients by peripheral blood TCR sequencing and RNA sequencing.

A note on this clonotype: No antigen is known for it. Base qualities are missing; no much larger clone stands one base away.

The time point label on this specimen signifies: newly diagnosed GD, antithyroid drugs for less than 3 months. For both TCR sequencing and RNA sequencing, RNA was extracted from PBMCs in TRIzol. The diagnosis of Graves' disease followed American Thyroid Association guidelines. Recruitment of patients was carried out at an endocrinology department in Xi'an, China. From each patient, around 9.3 milliliters of peripheral blood was collected into an EDTA anticoagulant tube. Ficoll Paque Plus density gradient separation was used to isolate PBMCs, and no further T cell sorting was done. An Agilent 2100 Bioanalyzer and agarose gel were used to check RNA quality, while a NanoDrop 2000 measured RNA concentration. The protocol used for the library was multiplex PCR. The listed sequencing device is Illumina HiSeq 4000. CDR3 regions were amplified by Arm-PCR with iRepertoire HTBI primers to construct TCR beta libraries. Gel purification was performed on PCR products prior to sequencing. Under the source paper's analysis protocol: Gene usage analysis of CDR3 amino acid clonotypes relied on the 62 TRBV and around 13 TRBJ segments identified across samples. COPE and FqMerger were used to merge the filtered high-quality paired reads into contigs. BLAST was used to align contigs to IMGT TRBV, TRBD and TRBJ reference genes, and CDR3 was defined according to IMGT. Highly expanded clones were defined as clonotypes with a frequency above 0.1%. Shannon entropy was used to measure repertoire diversity, and the Gini coefficient was used to measure V-J evenness. A clonotype was considered public if more than one individual shared it. TCRdb passed the public sequencing reads through fastp at Q25 and MiXCR, retaining productive beta sequences. Rows with a matching CDR3 protein are joined into one entry that keeps the most common DNA and genes. The V and J calls, along with clone size, are taken from TCRdb and not from the paper's own processing. The sample table records over 350,000 distinct CDR3 sequences; 12% to 15% of these occur just once. The ten largest clonotypes hold around a sixth of the sample.

Findings and caveats that apply to the study as a whole: The small sample size was acknowledged by the authors as a limitation that may reduce accuracy. A larger number of public clonotypes was shared among persistent patients (around 2,500) than among newly diagnosed patients (about 990). Because the primary lesion, thyroid tissue, could not be accessed, the study looked at peripheral blood alone. Sequencing and analysis were limited to the TCR beta chain. Preferential use of TRBV28, TRBJ1-2 and TRBJ2-5 was observed in persistent disease, whereas TRBV20-1 and TRBJ2-1 were favored in newly diagnosed disease. Compared with newly diagnosed patients, patients with persistent Graves' disease had lower TCR Shannon entropy and fewer highly expanded clones, which suggests clonal expansion.

Deletion took 4 bases off V and 8 bases off J, with a span of 13 bases between the germline ends. The germline V gene yields SGHDT for CDR1 and YYEEEE for CDR2. Inclusive of the bounding cysteine and phenylalanine, the CDR3 is 13 residues long. Only CDR3 DNA is held: 39 bases, read in frame from base 1. This sample was also put to use in a study of T cells in Graves' hyperthyroidism and ophthalmopathy. Reported in the second study: A patient counted as having stable Graves' hyperthyroidism if no progression to ophthalmopathy occurred over 18 months of follow-up. The hyperthyroidism patients were between 18 and 65 years old and newly diagnosed, with a disease duration of less than 2 months. Patients with uncontrolled infections, other autoimmune diseases, pregnancy or lactation were excluded. Diagnoses were based on clinical symptoms, serum thyroxine and TRAb, thyroid ultrasound and orbital computed tomography. For the first round of RT-PCR on the TCR CDR3, the HTBI primer set was used together with the Qiagen OneStep RT-PCR kit. Most expanded thyroid clonotypes (frequency above 0.001) were also found in blood, which suggests that blood repertoires may mirror thyroid immune responses. Ophthalmopathy was separated from stable hyperthyroidism by a 13 V-J signature model, with approximately 90% sensitivity and roughly 84% specificity obtained in cross-validation and 80%/75% obtained in testing. In validation, progression to ophthalmopathy was predicted by the model with almost 71% sensitivity and 72% to 85% specificity, a median of 6.5 months before onset. To identify TCR V-J signatures that set the groups apart, the researchers used a discovery cohort of 90 to 100 patients, made up of approximately 43 with Graves' ophthalmopathy and approximately 57 with stable Graves' hyperthyroidism. Prospective prediction of ophthalmopathy was tested in an independent validation cohort of 18 to 20 hyperthyroidism patients and 15 to 17 patients who later progressed to ophthalmopathy. The approximately 98 discovery patients were randomly divided into training and test sets at a 7:3 ratio. In addition, the study compared T-cell repertoires in thyroid tissue and in blood from over 5 Graves' hyperthyroidism patients. After blood sampling, hyperthyroidism patients were treated with methimazole at a starting dose of 30 mg daily, and ophthalmopathy patients were treated with high-dose intravenous methylprednisolone. A second multiplex PCR round built the libraries, followed by size selection and purification. Sequencing of the libraries was done on an Illumina HiSeq2000 using paired-end 100 bp reads. Raw data were processed with SOAPnuke, discarding reads with adapters, uncalled bases, mean Phred below 15, or no exact constant-primer or identifier match. High-quality paired reads were merged using COPE v1.2.5, and each unique nucleotide sequence was defined as a clonotype. Clonotypes were aligned to IMGT TRBV, TRBD and TRBJ reference segments using MiTCR v1.1. The analysis included only V-J combinations with a frequency above 0.0001, which together covered around 99% of the repertoires. The TCS score was defined as F50 (clonal expansion) divided by E x V (chaos), with BLOSUM62-based TCRdist calculated between CDR3 peptides within each V-J. Welch's t-statistics and random forest reduced 514 V-J features to 13, which were used in a naive Bayes classifier (R e1071). Sample size was not statistically predetermined, and blinding of investigators to group allocation was not performed. The paper reports TCR Vbeta CDR3 sequencing of over 130 peripheral blood samples: some 41 ophthalmopathy, 70 to 85 hyperthyroidism and 17 progressor patients.

The chain uses TRBV5-6 and TRBJ1-3, and perhaps TRBD1 as D gene, on 5 matching bases. The sequencing here drew on peripheral blood mononuclear cells (PBMCs), taken at new diagnosis, from a patient treated with antithyroid drugs. The clonotype was recovered from a woman between 50 and 59 years old with Graves disease. Donor details come from another sample of the same person, matched by shared clones. The DNA is TGTGCCAGCAGCGCCAGGGTGGCAGACACCATATATTTT. This is translated as CASSARVADTIYF. The full variable domain, with segments outside the CDR3 supplied by the reference TRBV5-6 and TRBJ1-3 proteins, appears as DAGVTQSPTHLIKTRGQQVTLRCSPKSGHDTVSWYQQALGQGPQFIFQYYEEEERQRGNFPDRFSGHQFPNYSSELNVNALLLGDSALYLCASSARVADTIYFGEGSWLTVV.